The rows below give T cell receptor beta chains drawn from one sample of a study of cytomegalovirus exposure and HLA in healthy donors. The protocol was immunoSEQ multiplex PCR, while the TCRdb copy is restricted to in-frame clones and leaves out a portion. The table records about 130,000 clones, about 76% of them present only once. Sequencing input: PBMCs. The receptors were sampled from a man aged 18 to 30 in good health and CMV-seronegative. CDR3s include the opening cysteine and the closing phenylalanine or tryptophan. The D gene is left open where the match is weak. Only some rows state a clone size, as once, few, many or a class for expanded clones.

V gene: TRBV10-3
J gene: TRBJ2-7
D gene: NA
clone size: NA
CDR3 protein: CAISEGGGAGQYEQYF
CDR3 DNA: TGTGCCATCAGTGAGGGAGGGGGGGCGGGGCAATACGAGCAGTACTTC

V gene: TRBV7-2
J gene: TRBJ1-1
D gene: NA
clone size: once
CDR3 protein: CASSQAKWVMNTEAFF
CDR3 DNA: TGTGCCAGCAGCCAGGCAAAGTGGGTTATGAACACTGAAGCTTTCTTT

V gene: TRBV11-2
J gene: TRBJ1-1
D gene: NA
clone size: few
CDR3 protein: CASSLQTGTNTEAFF
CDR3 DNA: TGTGCCAGCAGCTTACAAACAGGGACGAACACTGAAGCTTTCTTT

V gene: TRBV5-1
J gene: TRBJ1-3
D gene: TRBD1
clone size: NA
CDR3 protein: CASSPQGAPGNTIYF
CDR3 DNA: TGCGCCAGCAGCCCGCAGGGGGCCCCTGGAAACACCATATATTTT

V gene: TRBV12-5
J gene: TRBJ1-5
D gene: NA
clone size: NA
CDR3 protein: CASGLVLGKNSNQPQHF
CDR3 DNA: TGTGCTAGTGGTTTGGTACTAGGGAAGAATAGCAATCAGCCCCAGCATTTT

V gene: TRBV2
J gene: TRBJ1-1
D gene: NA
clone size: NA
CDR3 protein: CASSESRPDMNTEAFF
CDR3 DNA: TGTGCCAGCAGTGAATCCCGCCCGGACATGAACACTGAAGCTTTCTTT

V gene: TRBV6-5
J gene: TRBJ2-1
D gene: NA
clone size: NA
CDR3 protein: CASSYLTRGEQFF
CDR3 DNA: TGTGCCAGCAGTTACTTGACTCGGGGTGAGCAGTTCTTC

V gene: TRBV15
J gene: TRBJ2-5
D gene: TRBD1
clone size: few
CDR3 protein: CATSRDPGGRETQYF
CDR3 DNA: TGTGCCACCAGCAGAGATCCAGGGGGCCGTGAGACCCAGTACTTC

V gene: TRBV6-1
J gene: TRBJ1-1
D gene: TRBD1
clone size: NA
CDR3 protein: CASRQGDTEAFF
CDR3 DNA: TGTGCCAGCAGGCAGGGGGACACTGAAGCTTTCTTT

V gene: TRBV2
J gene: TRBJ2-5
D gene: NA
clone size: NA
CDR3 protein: CASTLVSQYF
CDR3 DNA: TGTGCCAGCACGCTAGTGTCCCAGTACTTC

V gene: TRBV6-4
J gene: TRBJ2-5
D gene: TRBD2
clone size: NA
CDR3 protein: CASSRLAGEETQYF
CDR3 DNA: TGTGCCAGCAGCCGACTAGCGGGGGAAGAGACCCAGTACTTC

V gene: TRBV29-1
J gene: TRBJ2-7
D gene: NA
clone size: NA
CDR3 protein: CSVGLDSYEQYF
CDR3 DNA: TGCAGCGTTGGGCTCGACAGCTACGAGCAGTACTTC

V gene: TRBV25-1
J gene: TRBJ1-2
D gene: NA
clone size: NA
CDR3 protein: CASSELGRGFLNEYGYTF
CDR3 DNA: TGTGCCAGCAGTGAATTGGGCAGGGGATTTCTCAATGAGTATGGCTACACCTTC

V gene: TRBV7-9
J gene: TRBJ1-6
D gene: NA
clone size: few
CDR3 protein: CASSLLSGAYNSPLHF
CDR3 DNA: TGTGCCAGCAGCTTATTATCCGGGGCCTATAATTCACCCCTCCACTTT

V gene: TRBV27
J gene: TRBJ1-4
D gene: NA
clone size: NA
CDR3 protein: CASRRNEKLFF
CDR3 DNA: TGTGCCAGCAGGCGTAATGAAAAACTGTTTTTT

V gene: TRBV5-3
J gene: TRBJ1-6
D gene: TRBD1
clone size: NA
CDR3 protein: CARSLHGGTGRRSYNSPLHF
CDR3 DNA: TGTGCCAGAAGCTTGCACGGCGGGACAGGGCGCAGGTCCTATAATTCACCCCTCCACTTT

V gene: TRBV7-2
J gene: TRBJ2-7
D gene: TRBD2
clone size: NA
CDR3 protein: CASSLQTSGVSYEQYF
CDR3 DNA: TGTGCCAGCAGCTTGCAGACTAGCGGGGTCTCCTACGAGCAGTACTTC

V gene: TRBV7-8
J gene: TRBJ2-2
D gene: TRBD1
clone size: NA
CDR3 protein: CASSQGRDRNTGELFF
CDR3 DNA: TGTGCCAGCAGCCAAGGCCGGGACAGGAACACCGGGGAGCTGTTTTTT

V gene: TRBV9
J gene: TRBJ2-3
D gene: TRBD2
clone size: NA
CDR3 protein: CASSVVGLAGTDTQYF
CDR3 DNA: TGTGCCAGCAGCGTAGTCGGACTAGCGGGCACAGATACGCAGTATTTT

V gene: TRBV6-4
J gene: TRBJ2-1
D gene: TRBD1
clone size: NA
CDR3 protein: CASSSRSGGPHNEQFF
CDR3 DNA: TGTGCCAGCAGTTCAAGATCAGGGGGCCCCCACAATGAGCAGTTCTTC

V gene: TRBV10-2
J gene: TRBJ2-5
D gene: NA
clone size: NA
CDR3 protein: CASRRDVTSVTQYF
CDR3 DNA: TGCGCCAGCAGGAGGGATGTAACTAGTGTGACCCAGTACTTC

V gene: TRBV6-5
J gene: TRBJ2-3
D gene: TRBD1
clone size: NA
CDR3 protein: CASSKTGLSTDTQYF
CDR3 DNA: TGTGCCAGCAGTAAGACAGGGTTGAGCACAGATACGCAGTATTTT